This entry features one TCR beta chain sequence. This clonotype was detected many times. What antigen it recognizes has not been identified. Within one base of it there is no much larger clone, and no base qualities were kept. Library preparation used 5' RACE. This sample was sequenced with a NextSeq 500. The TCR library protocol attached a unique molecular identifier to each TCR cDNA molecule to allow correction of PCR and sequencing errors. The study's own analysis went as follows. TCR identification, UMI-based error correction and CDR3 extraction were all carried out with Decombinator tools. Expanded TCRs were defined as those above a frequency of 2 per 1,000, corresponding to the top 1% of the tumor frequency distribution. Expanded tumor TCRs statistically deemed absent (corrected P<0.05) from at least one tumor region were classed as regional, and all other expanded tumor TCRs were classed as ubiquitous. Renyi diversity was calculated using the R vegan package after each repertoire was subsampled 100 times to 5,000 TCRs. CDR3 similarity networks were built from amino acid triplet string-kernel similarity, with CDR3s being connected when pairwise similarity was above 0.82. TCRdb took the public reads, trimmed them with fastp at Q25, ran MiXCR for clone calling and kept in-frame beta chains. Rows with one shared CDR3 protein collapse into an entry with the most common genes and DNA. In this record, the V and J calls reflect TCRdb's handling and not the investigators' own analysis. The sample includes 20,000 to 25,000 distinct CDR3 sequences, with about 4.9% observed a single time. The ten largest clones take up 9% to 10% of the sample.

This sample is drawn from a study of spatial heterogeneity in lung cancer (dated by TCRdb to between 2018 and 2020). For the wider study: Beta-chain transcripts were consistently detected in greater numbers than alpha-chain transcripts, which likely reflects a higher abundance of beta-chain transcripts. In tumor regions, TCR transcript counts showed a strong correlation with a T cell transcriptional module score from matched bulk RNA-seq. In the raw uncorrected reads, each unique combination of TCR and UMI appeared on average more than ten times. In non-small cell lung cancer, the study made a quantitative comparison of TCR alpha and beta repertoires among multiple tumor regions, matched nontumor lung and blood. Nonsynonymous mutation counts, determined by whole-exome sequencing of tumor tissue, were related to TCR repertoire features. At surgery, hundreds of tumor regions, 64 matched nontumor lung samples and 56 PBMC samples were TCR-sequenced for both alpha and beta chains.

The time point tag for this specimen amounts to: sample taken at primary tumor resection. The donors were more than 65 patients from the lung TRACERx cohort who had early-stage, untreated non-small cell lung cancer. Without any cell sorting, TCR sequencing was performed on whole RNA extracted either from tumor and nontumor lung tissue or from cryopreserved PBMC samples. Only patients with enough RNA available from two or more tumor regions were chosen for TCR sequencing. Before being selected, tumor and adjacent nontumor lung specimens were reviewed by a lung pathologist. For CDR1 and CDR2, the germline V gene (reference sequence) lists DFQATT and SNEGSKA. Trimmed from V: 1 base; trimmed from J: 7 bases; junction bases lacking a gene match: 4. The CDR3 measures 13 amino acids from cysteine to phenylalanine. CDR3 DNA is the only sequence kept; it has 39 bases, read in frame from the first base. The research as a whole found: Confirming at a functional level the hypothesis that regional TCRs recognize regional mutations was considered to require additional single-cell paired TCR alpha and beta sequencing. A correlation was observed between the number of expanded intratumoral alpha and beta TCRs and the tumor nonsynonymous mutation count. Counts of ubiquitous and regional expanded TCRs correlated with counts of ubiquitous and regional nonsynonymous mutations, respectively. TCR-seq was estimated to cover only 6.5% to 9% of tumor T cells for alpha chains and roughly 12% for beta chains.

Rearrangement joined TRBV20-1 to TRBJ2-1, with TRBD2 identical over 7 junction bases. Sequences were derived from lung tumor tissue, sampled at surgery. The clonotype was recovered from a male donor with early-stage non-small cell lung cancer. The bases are TGCAGTGCTAGAGGTAGCGGGCCAAATGAGCAGTTCTTC. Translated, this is CSARGSGPNEQFF.